Described below is a single T cell receptor beta chain sequence and its context. Its antigen is currently unknown. The PCR was carried out with 60 Vbeta primers and 13 Jbeta primers. Per the study methods: Later, an analysis found roughly 80 million unique TCR beta chains, and about 10 million of these were shared. Libraries were prepared by immunoSEQ multiplex PCR; TCRdb keeps only in-frame clonotypes and omits some of them. V and J calls and clone size follow that table, whereas D and trimming were derived from the DNA. The sample yields some 250,000 clones, 82% seen once. This sample was taken from a study of cytomegalovirus exposure and HLA in healthy donors. Study-wide results and caveats: Researchers reportedly found TCR beta sequences accurately predicted most subjects' HLA-A and HLA-B alleles. CMV serostatus was the only recorded immune exposure for donors. In the analysis, some V segments, TRBV6-2 and TRBV6-3 included, were excluded as indistinguishable.

CDR1 SGHDT and CDR2 YYEEEE come from the germline V gene. CDR3 length equals 15 residues. Between the trimmed V and J ends, which lost 5 bases and 2 bases, there was a span of 15 bases. This clonotype originated in a woman aged 35 to 49 in good health and CMV-seropositive. The chain links TRBV5-6 to TRBJ2-3; the D gene is possibly TRBD1 (5 bases). Input material: PBMCs. CDR3 sequence: CASRRDREITDTQYF. In DNA form, the CDR3 reads TGTGCCAGCAGAAGAGACAGAGAAATCACAGATACGCAGTATTTT.